In its sample, the clone carrying this T cell receptor (beta chain) was seen once. Its cognate antigen is unknown. This sample stems from a study of OX40 agonist ivuxolimab in advanced cancers. Study as a whole: Age averaged 60 years (range about 23 to 80), and more than 80% were male.

CDR1 is SGHDN and CDR2 is FVKESK in the germline V gene. The CDR3 has 13 amino acids. V was pared by 6 bases and J by 3 bases, with 9 bases between. Sequencing used immunoSEQ multiplex PCR; TCRdb keeps in-frame clones, though not all of them. The profile covers 50,000 to 85,000 clones, with 75% to 90% appearing a single time and roughly 2.1% taken by the ten largest. The study's findings and limits: More expanded clones were found, on average, in CD8+ than in CD4+ T cells. CD4+ and CD8+ T cells in blood underwent clonal expansion by week 6 at 0.1 to 3.0 mg/kg.

The chain couples TRBV14 to TRBJ1-5, with D uncertain. The source was CD4+ or CD8+ T cells sorted from blood, collected in a trial of the OX40 agonist ivuxolimab. The source of this sequence is an adult with an advanced solid tumor such as melanoma, head and neck, liver or kidney cancer. The CDR3 protein is CASSRSFNQPQHF. In DNA form, the CDR3 reads TGTGCCAGCAGTCGCAGCTTCAATCAGCCCCAGCATTTT.